Below, 25 T cell receptor beta chains from the same sample are listed, as sequenced in a study of vaccination effects on CD4 cells after COVID-19. Libraries were prepared by immunoSEQ multiplex PCR; TCRdb keeps only in-frame clonotypes and omits some of them. The data contain 25,000 to 40,000 clones, roughly four fifths of them seen just once; the ten biggest clones take up about 1.6%. Before any sequencing was done, the ViraFEST assay used viral peptide pools to expand antigen-specific CD4+ T cells. Isolating CD4+ T cells followed about 10 days of culture. Two doses of either BNT162b2 or mRNA-1273 were given to each participant. For these TCRs, the target antigens are not known. Material: CD4+ T cells from PBMCs cultured with HCoV-NL63 spike peptides, obtained after COVID-19 vaccination. These receptors originate from a human donor who received a COVID-19 vaccine. Some clones in this sample may be carry-over from other donors' samples.

J is TRBJ2-7 and V is TRBV7-2, with D uncertain. This CDR3 contains 13 residues. Trimming pared 1 base from V and 5 bases from J, leaving 9 bases between. CDR1 and CDR2 from the germline V gene are SGHTA and FQGNSA. The CDR3 coding sequence is TGTGCCAGCAGCTTAGGTGCTCCCCACGAGCAGTACGTC. Amino acids: CASSLGAPHEQYV.

V is TRBV10-2 and J is TRBJ1-5; the D gene is possibly TRBD1 (5 bases). V lost 7 bases, J lost 1 base, and 17 bases lay in between. The CDR3 extends over 16 amino acids. From germline, CDR1 is WSHSY and CDR2 SAAADI. The CDR3 here is CASTGGKGASNQPQHF. The DNA of the CDR3 is TGCGCCAGCACCGGAGGGAAAGGGGCGAGCAATCAGCCCCAGCATTTT.

This chain joins TRBV10-1 and TRBJ1-1; D call uncertain. The CDR3 is 14 residues long. Germline CDR1 reads WNHNN; CDR2 reads SYGVQD (reference sequence). The germline V and J ends were trimmed by 0 bases and 3 bases, with 8 bases remaining between them. CDR3 coding DNA: TGCGCCAGCAGTGAGTCAGCCGACGACACTGAAGCTTTCTTT. Protein sequence: CASSESADDTEAFF.

The gene calls are TRBV4-1 and TRBJ1-6; the match to TRBD1 covers 11 bases. V was clipped by 0 bases and J by 10 bases; unmatched bases: 5. Germline V gene data show CDR1 as MGHRA and CDR2 as YSYEKL. The CDR3 runs to 16 residues. CDR3 nucleotides: TGCGCCAGCAGCCAAGAAGGGACAGGGGGAAGGTCACCCCTCCACTTT. Translated: CASSQEGTGGRSPLHF.

The chain couples TRBV6-5 to TRBJ1-6; D is unclear. Germline CDR1 and CDR2: MNHEY and SVGAGI. The CDR3 runs to 14 residues. The germline V and J ends were trimmed by 6 bases and 3 bases, with 9 bases remaining between them. CDR3 amino acids: CASRVENYNSPLHF. The CDR3 DNA reads TGTGCCAGCAGGGTAGAGAACTATAATTCACCCCTCCACTTT.

For the CDR3, the DNA is TGTGCCAGCAGCCTGTTTCCGTCTGAGGGGGCATTCACCGGGGAGCTGTTTTTT. Amino acid sequence: CASSLFPSEGAFTGELFF. The chain has TRBV3-1 (or the pseudogene TRBV3-2) and TRBJ2-2; TRBD1 aligns across 7 bases. V lost 4 bases, J lost 4 bases, and 15 bases stayed unmatched. Germline values: CDR1 LGHDT, CDR2 YNNKEL (reference sequence). The CDR3 runs 18 residues.

This chain joins TRBV24-1 and TRBJ2-2; 10 bases fit TRBD1. CDR1 KGHDR and CDR2 SFDVKD come from the germline V gene. The V and J ends lost 5 bases and 4 bases, in that order; junction bases with no gene match: 9. This CDR3 is 17 amino acids long. CDR3: CATSGARDRGGTGELFF. The CDR3 bases are TGTGCCACCAGTGGGGCCCGGGACAGGGGCGGCACCGGGGAGCTGTTTTTT.

The chain links TRBV29-1 to TRBJ1-1, with D unclear. The length of the CDR3 is 12 residues. V was cut by 2 bases and J by 4 bases, with 8 bases left in between. The germline CDR1 and CDR2 sequences are SQVTM and ANQGSEA. The CDR3 reads CSVERDSTEAFF. The DNA of the CDR3 is TGCAGCGTTGAACGGGATAGCACTGAAGCTTTCTTT.

This clone appeared once. The genes are TRBV18 and TRBJ1-1; TRBD1 matches 8 bases. J lost 4 bases, V lost 4 bases, and 2 bases had no gene match. This CDR3 has 13 amino acids. Germline assignment: CDR1 KGHSH and CDR2 LQKENI. CDR3 coding DNA: TGTGCCAGCTCACGGACAGGGCCCACTGAAGCTTTCTTT. Translating it yields CASSRTGPTEAFF.

The CDR3 loop is CASSRGSSEETQYF. The CDR3 DNA is TGTGCCAGCAGCCGAGGCAGTTCCGAAGAGACCCAGTACTTC. This rearrangement joins TRBV11-2 to TRBJ2-5, with unresolved D. Trimming pared 5 bases from V and 3 bases from J, leaving 13 bases between. The CDR3 is made up of 14 amino acids. Germline loops: CDR1 SGHAT, CDR2 FQNNGV.

This sequence joins TRBV29-1 and TRBJ1-4; TRBD1 matches at 9 bases. The CDR3 is 15 amino acids. The V gene end was trimmed by 8 bases and the J gene end by 6 bases; junction bases not matched to a gene: 13. Germline V gives CDR1 SQVTM, CDR2 ANQGSEA. CDR3 nucleotides: TGCAGCATTAGACAGGGGGGTGCAAGTGATGAAAAACTGTTTTTT. Amino acid sequence: CSIRQGGASDEKLFF.

The V call is TRBV28, the J call TRBJ2-7; D is unresolved. CDR1 and CDR2 from the germline V gene are MDHEN and SYDVKM. The CDR3 runs 14 residues. With 5 bases removed from V and 4 bases from J, the gap between germline ends came to 15 bases. The CDR3: CASSLTSGRYEQYV. In nucleotides, the CDR3 is TGTGCCAGCAGTCTTACCTCGGGCCGGTACGAGCAGTACGTC.

This clone appeared a single time. This rearrangement joins TRBV29-1 to TRBJ2-1; TRBD1 matches 8 bases. Per germline, CDR1 SQVTM and CDR2 ANQGSEA. With V trimmed by 4 bases and J by 8 bases, 13 bases remained unmatched. CDR3 length: 15 residues. Written as DNA, the CDR3 is TGCAGCGTTGTGTTGAGGCAGGGGGCGATCGATGAGCAGTTCTTC. Translated: CSVVLRQGAIDEQFF.

V gene TRBV5-1 combines with J gene TRBJ1-2; TRBD1 might be the D (6 bases). V lost 4 bases to trimming and J lost 2 bases, with 12 bases between them. Germline CDR1 is SGHRS and CDR2 is YFSETQ. The CDR3 totals 14 residues. The CDR3 sequence: CASSISDRNYGYTF. CDR3 sequence (DNA): TGCGCCAGCAGCATATCGGACAGAAACTATGGCTACACCTTC.

This CDR3 reads CASSYGGLVVADTQYF. Here the CDR3 DNA reads TGTGCCAGCAGTTACGGGGGACTAGTAGTGGCAGATACGCAGTATTTT. V gene TRBV6-2 or TRBV6-3 combines with J gene TRBJ2-3; 8 bases are a match to TRBD2. V was clipped by 2 bases and J by 4 bases; unmatched bases: 8. CDR3 length: 16 amino acids. Germline CDR1 and CDR2: MNHEY and SVGEGT.

V and J are TRBV18 and TRBJ2-2; D might be TRBD1 (6 bases). The CDR3 runs to 17 residues. The V gene lost 3 bases and the J gene lost 2 bases, with 16 bases spanning the gap. Germline-derived CDR1 and CDR2 are KGHSH and LQKENI. In DNA form, the CDR3 reads TGTGCCAGCTCACCCATAGGGACAAACTTTAACACCGGGGAGCTGTTTTTT. Translating it yields CASSPIGTNFNTGELFF.

This rearrangement joins TRBV6-4 to TRBJ2-6, with D tentatively TRBD2 (5 bases). Deletions cut 4 bases from V and 0 bases from J, with 16 bases between. CDR3 length equals 18 residues. From germline, CDR1 is MRHNA and CDR2 SNTAGT. CDR3 coding DNA: TGTGCCAGCAGTGTGGACTTCACTCCCTACTCTGGGGCCAACGTCCTGACTTTC. Amino acids: CASSVDFTPYSGANVLTF.

V gene TRBV28 combines with J gene TRBJ2-7; 8 bases line up with TRBD1. Trimming took 1 base from V and 5 from J; bases not matched to a gene: 7. Germline loops: CDR1 MDHEN, CDR2 SYDVKM. The length of the CDR3 is 15 residues. Written as DNA, the CDR3 is TGTGCCAGCAGTTTATCCGACAGGGGAGTAAACGAGCAGTACGTC. It codes for CASSLSDRGVNEQYV.

The chain recombines TRBV5-4 with TRBJ2-5, with D unresolved. The CDR3 extends over 14 amino acids. The V end was cut by 4 bases, the J end by 1 base, with 11 bases between. The germline gives CDR1 SGHNT, CDR2 YYREEE (reference sequence). The CDR3 sequence is CASSAGPIQETQYF. CDR3 DNA sequence: TGTGCCAGCAGCGCTGGGCCTATCCAAGAGACCCAGTACTTC.

The V gene is TRBV29-1, the J gene TRBJ1-5; D is undetermined. The V end was cut by 6 bases, the J end by 4 bases, with 13 bases between. CDR3 length: 13 amino acids. Germline V gene lookup returns CDR1 SQVTM and CDR2 ANQGSEA. CDR3 loop: CSVVFDSNQPQHF. The CDR3 DNA sequence: TGCAGCGTGGTATTCGATTCGAATCAGCCCCAGCATTTT.

The rearrangement uses TRBV5-6 and TRBJ1-5, with D hard to call. The V end lost 0 bases, the J end lost 2 bases, and 3 bases lay between the germline ends. Germline V gene lookup returns CDR1 SGHDT and CDR2 YYEEEE. The CDR3 has 13 amino acids. This CDR3 reads CASSLGRNQPQHF. The CDR3 nucleotides are TGTGCCAGCAGCTTGGGGCGCAATCAGCCCCAGCATTTT. The whole variable domain, filled in from reference TRBV5-6 and TRBJ1-5, reads DAGVTQSPTHLIKTRGQQVTLRCSPKSGHDTVSWYQQALGQGPQFIFQYYEEEERQRGNFPDRFSGHQFPNYSSELNVNALLLGDSALYLCASSLGRNQPQHFGDGTRLSIL.

The rearrangement links TRBV30 to TRBJ1-5; perhaps TRBD1 as D (5 bases). The CDR3 has 16 amino acids. V lost 0 bases and J lost 7, with 19 bases in between. The germline V gene encodes CDR1 GTSNPN and CDR2 SVGIG (reference sequence). The chain's CDR3 is CAWSVRSSQGGQPQHF. The CDR3 DNA is TGTGCCTGGAGTGTACGTTCGTCGCAGGGAGGGCAGCCCCAGCATTTT.

This CDR3 is CASSVSDEGYGYTF. The CDR3 DNA reads as TGTGCCAGCAGCGTGTCCGACGAGGGCTATGGCTACACCTTC. The rearrangement uses TRBV9 and TRBJ1-2; D is uncertain. This CDR3 region has 14 residues. Germline assignment: CDR1 SGDLS and CDR2 YYNGEE. V was clipped by 2 bases and J by 4 bases, with 12 bases between them.

In the case of this clone: A read error may produce the germline difference seen at one junction end. The chain carries TRBV6-5 and TRBJ2-3; tentative D call: TRBD1 (6 bases). This CDR3 region has 15 residues. Germline V lookup: CDR1 MNHEY, CDR2 SVGAGI. In DNA form, the CDR3 reads TGTGCCAGCAGCTACTCAGGGGCCGGCACAGATACGCAGTATTTT. Translating gives CASSYSGAGTDTQYF.

This clone was observed a few times. V gene TRBV4-1 combines with J gene TRBJ1-3; D is unclear. The ends were cut back, 0 bases at V and 5 bases at J, with 11 bases in the middle. Germline assignment: CDR1 MGHRA and CDR2 YSYEKL. This CDR3 has 15 amino acids. CDR3 in DNA: TGCGCCAGCAGCCAAGAGACCGAGGTCCGAAACACCATATATTTT. Residues: CASSQETEVRNTIYF.